This T cell receptor beta chain was identified in a study of CD4 T cell repertoires in COVID-19. Study-wide results and limits: Two or all three memory subsets shared several highly expanded SARS-CoV-2-reactive clonotypes. In SARS-CoV and/or HKU1 spike cultures, between about 6.5 and 28% of SARS-CoV-2 clonotypes reappeared.

About this clone itself: What it binds is unknown.

Donors had recovered from mild-to-severe COVID-19. Sequencing was done directly on freshly isolated, uncultured memory T cells. Germline lookup yields CDR1 LNHDA and CDR2 SQIVND (reference sequence). This CDR3 is built from 14 residues. The germline V and J ends were trimmed by 3 bases and 3 bases, with 12 bases remaining between them. Measured with immunoSEQ multiplex PCR; TCRdb has only the in-frame clones, and not every one. The data hold 65,000 to 95,000 clones, with around four fifths observed a single time. Sample: CD4+ T cells from peripheral blood, taken after recovery from COVID-19. This receptor was identified in a human donor who had COVID-19. The rearrangement joins TRBV19 to TRBJ2-7; D may be TRBD1 or TRBD2 (5 bases each). The CDR3 region has the DNA TGTGCCAGTAGTATTTACGGGGCGGACTACGAGCAGTACTTC. Amino acids: CASSIYGADYEQYF.